The 5 T cell receptor beta chains in this list originate from one sample, sequenced in a study of Graves' ophthalmopathy and Graves' hyperthyroidism. As the template, RNA transcripts were used to amplify TCR beta CDR3 regions. The first-round RT-PCR employed HTBI primers together with the Qiagen OneStep RT-PCR kit. A multiplex PCR was then performed as the second round. Each CDR3 protein is one row after TCRdb ran MiXCR on the multiplex PCR reads. This sample has roughly 410,000 distinct CDR3 sequences, with roughly 14% found just once. Sequencing was done on a sample of peripheral blood. The receptors here all came from a woman aged 18-30 years with stable Graves' hyperthyroidism.

Many counts were recorded for this clonotype. The V call is TRBV29-1, the J call TRBJ1-1, with 8 bases lining up with TRBD1. The trim removed 7 bases at V and 2 bases at J, leaving 6 bases unmatched. This CDR3 is built from 13 residues. Germline loops: CDR1 SQVTM, CDR2 ANQGSEA. The chain's CDR3 is CSAGGTGNTEAFF. The CDR3 DNA reads TGCAGCGCCGGGGGGACAGGAAACACTGAAGCTTTCTTT.

This clonotype was recorded a few times. This sequence joins TRBV2 and TRBJ2-7; TRBD1 agrees at 10 bases. Trimming cost V 6 bases and J 2 bases; bases outside gene matches: 13. CDR1 is SNHLY and CDR2 is FYNNEI in the germline V gene. The CDR3 has 17 residues. The CDR3, as DNA: TGTGCCAGCAGAAGGGGACAGGGGCGGTACAGGGCCTACGAGCAGTACTTC. Encoded protein: CASRRGQGRYRAYEQYF. The full variable domain, rest sourced from reference TRBV2 and TRBJ2-7, is EPEVTQTPSHQVTQMGQEVILRCVPISNHLYFYWYRQILGQKVEFLVSFYNNEISEKSEIFDDQFSVERPDGSNFTLKIRSTKLEDSAMYFCASRRGQGRYRAYEQYFGPGTRLTVT.

This clonotype was observed many times. This rearrangement joins TRBV6-2 or TRBV6-3 to TRBJ2-7, with 10 bases fitting TRBD2. V was pared by 3 bases and J by 5 bases, with 19 bases of the junction left unmatched. This CDR3 is 19 amino acids long. Germline CDR1 and CDR2: MNHEY and SVGEGT. In DNA, the CDR3 is TGTGCCAGCAGTTATGAGTCTAGCGGTTGGGCTAGCGGGGGTCACGAGCAGTACTTC. Translating it yields CASSYESSGWASGGHEQYF.

The gene calls are TRBV12-3 or TRBV12-4 and TRBJ1-5, with D tentatively TRBD1 (5 bases). V lost 6 bases and J lost 4, with 10 bases in between. The CDR3 is made up of 13 amino acids. The CDR3 sequence is CASRGDGNQPQHF. The CDR3 nucleotides are TGTGCCAGCAGAGGGGACGGGAATCAGCCCCAGCATTTT.

This rearrangement joins TRBV12-3 or TRBV12-4 to TRBJ2-3, with no clear D. This CDR3 contains 12 residues. Trimming stripped 8 bases from V and 0 bases from J, with 6 bases between. The CDR3 coding sequence is TGTGCCAGCGGATACAGCACAGATACGCAGTATTTT. It codes for CASGYSTDTQYF.